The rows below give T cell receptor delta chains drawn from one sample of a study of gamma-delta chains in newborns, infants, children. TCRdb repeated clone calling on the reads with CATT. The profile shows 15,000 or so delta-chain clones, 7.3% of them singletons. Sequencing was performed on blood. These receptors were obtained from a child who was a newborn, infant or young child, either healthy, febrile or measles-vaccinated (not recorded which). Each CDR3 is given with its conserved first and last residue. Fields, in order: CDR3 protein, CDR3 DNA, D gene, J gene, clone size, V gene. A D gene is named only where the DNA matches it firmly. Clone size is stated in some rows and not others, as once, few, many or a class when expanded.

cdr3_aa: CACDTWGILEAWDTRQMFF
cdr3_nt: TGTGCCTGTGACACCTGGGGGATACTAGAAGCCTGGGACACCCGACAGATGTTTTTC
d_call: TRDD3
j_call: TRDJ3
clone_size: few
v_call: TRDV2

cdr3_aa: CACDTRRGRDTRQMFF
cdr3_nt: TGTGCCTGTGATACGAGAAGGGGACGGGACACCCGACAGATGTTTTTC
d_call: NA
j_call: TRDJ3
clone_size: NA
v_call: TRDV2

cdr3_aa: CACDLMGDTLTAQLFF
cdr3_nt: TGTGCCTGTGATCTTATGGGGGATACTTTGACAGCACAACTCTTCTTT
d_call: TRDD3
j_call: TRDJ2
clone_size: NA
v_call: TRDV2

cdr3_aa: CACDILGGPKSSWDTRQMFF
cdr3_nt: TGTGCCTGTGACATCCTTGGGGGCCCAAAAAGCTCCTGGGACACCCGACAGATGTTTTTC
d_call: NA
j_call: TRDJ3
clone_size: NA
v_call: TRDV2

cdr3_aa: CACDTLGDLSWDTRQMFF
cdr3_nt: TGTGCCTGTGACACGTTGGGGGACCTCTCCTGGGACACCCGACAGATGTTTTTC
d_call: TRDD3
j_call: TRDJ3
clone_size: few
v_call: TRDV2

cdr3_aa: CACDRITGGSLSSWDTRQMFF
cdr3_nt: TGTGCCTGTGACCGGATTACTGGGGGATCTCTAAGCTCCTGGGACACCCGACAGATGTTTTTC
d_call: TRDD3
j_call: TRDJ3
clone_size: NA
v_call: TRDV2

cdr3_aa: CACDTVLSPSSWDTRQMFF
cdr3_nt: TGTGCCTGTGACACCGTACTGTCACCTAGCTCCTGGGACACCCGACAGATGTTTTTC
d_call: NA
j_call: TRDJ3
clone_size: many
v_call: TRDV2

cdr3_aa: CACDILGPSSWDTRQMFF
cdr3_nt: TGTGCCTGTGACATACTGGGGCCAAGCTCCTGGGACACCCGACAGATGTTTTTC
d_call: TRDD3
j_call: TRDJ3
clone_size: NA
v_call: TRDV2

cdr3_aa: CACDTGGYTSSWDTRQMFF
cdr3_nt: TGTGCCTGTGACACTGGGGGCTACACTAGCTCCTGGGACACCCGACAGATGTTTTTC
d_call: NA
j_call: TRDJ3
clone_size: few
v_call: TRDV2

cdr3_aa: CACDVIGSWDTRQMFF
cdr3_nt: TGTGCCTGTGACGTCATCGGGTCCTGGGACACCCGACAGATGTTTTTC
d_call: NA
j_call: TRDJ3
clone_size: NA
v_call: TRDV2

cdr3_aa: CACDSVLGVPSWDTRQMFF
cdr3_nt: TGTGCCTGTGACAGCGTACTGGGGGTCCCTTCCTGGGACACCCGACAGATGTTTTTC
d_call: TRDD3
j_call: TRDJ3
clone_size: NA
v_call: TRDV2

cdr3_aa: CACDTLSSSWDTRQMFF
cdr3_nt: TGTGCCTGTGACACGCTATCGAGCTCCTGGGACACCCGACAGATGTTTTTC
d_call: NA
j_call: TRDJ3
clone_size: few
v_call: TRDV2

cdr3_aa: CACDTGGYVWDTRQMFF
cdr3_nt: TGTGCCTGTGACACTGGGGGATACGTCTGGGACACCCGACAGATGTTTTTC
d_call: TRDD3
j_call: TRDJ3
clone_size: NA
v_call: TRDV2

cdr3_aa: CACDILGSSSWDTRQMFF
cdr3_nt: TGTGCCTGTGACATACTGGGGTCCAGCTCCTGGGACACCCGACAGATGTTTTTC
d_call: TRDD3
j_call: TRDJ3
clone_size: NA
v_call: TRDV2

cdr3_aa: CACEFVGTSWDTRQMFF
cdr3_nt: TGTGCCTGTGAATTTGTGGGGACCTCCTGGGACACCCGACAGATGTTTTTC
d_call: NA
j_call: TRDJ3
clone_size: few
v_call: TRDV2

cdr3_aa: CACDRTGSGCTDKLIF
cdr3_nt: TGTGCCTGTGACCGTACTGGCTCCGGGTGCACCGATAAACTCATCTTT
d_call: NA
j_call: TRDJ1
clone_size: NA
v_call: TRDV2

cdr3_aa: CACDTAGGYQPWDTRQMFF
cdr3_nt: TGTGCCTGTGACACCGCCGGGGGATACCAACCCTGGGACACCCGACAGATGTTTTTC
d_call: TRDD3
j_call: TRDJ3
clone_size: few
v_call: TRDV2

cdr3_aa: CACDTWGASWDTRQMFF
cdr3_nt: TGTGCCTGTGACACCTGGGGGGCGTCCTGGGACACCCGACAGATGTTTTTC
d_call: NA
j_call: TRDJ3
clone_size: NA
v_call: TRDV2

cdr3_aa: CACDTVGTTWDTRQMFF
cdr3_nt: TGTGCCTGTGACACCGTGGGTACGACCTGGGACACCCGACAGATGTTTTTC
d_call: NA
j_call: TRDJ3
clone_size: few
v_call: TRDV2

cdr3_aa: CACDTVLGDHSSSWDTRQMFF
cdr3_nt: TGTGCCTGTGATACCGTACTGGGGGACCATTCTAGCTCCTGGGACACCCGACAGATGTTTTTC
d_call: TRDD3
j_call: TRDJ3
clone_size: NA
v_call: TRDV2

cdr3_aa: CACDKLGDTAAQLFF
cdr3_nt: TGTGCCTGTGACAAACTGGGGGATACGGCAGCACAACTCTTCTTT
d_call: TRDD3
j_call: TRDJ2
clone_size: many
v_call: TRDV2

cdr3_aa: CAATLGAPSSWDTRQMFF
cdr3_nt: TGTGCAGCAACCCTGGGGGCCCCAAGCTCCTGGGACACCCGACAGATGTTTTTC
d_call: TRDD3
j_call: TRDJ3
clone_size: few
v_call: TRAV29/DV5

cdr3_aa: CACDTVLGDTRSSWDTRQMFF
cdr3_nt: TGTGCCTGTGACACCGTACTGGGGGATACCCGAAGCTCCTGGGACACCCGACAGATGTTTTTC
d_call: TRDD3
j_call: TRDJ3
clone_size: NA
v_call: TRDV2

cdr3_aa: CACDTVLGMPSSWDTRQMFF
cdr3_nt: TGTGCCTGTGACACCGTGTTGGGGATGCCGAGCTCCTGGGACACCCGCCAGATGTTTTTC
d_call: NA
j_call: TRDJ3
clone_size: NA
v_call: TRDV2